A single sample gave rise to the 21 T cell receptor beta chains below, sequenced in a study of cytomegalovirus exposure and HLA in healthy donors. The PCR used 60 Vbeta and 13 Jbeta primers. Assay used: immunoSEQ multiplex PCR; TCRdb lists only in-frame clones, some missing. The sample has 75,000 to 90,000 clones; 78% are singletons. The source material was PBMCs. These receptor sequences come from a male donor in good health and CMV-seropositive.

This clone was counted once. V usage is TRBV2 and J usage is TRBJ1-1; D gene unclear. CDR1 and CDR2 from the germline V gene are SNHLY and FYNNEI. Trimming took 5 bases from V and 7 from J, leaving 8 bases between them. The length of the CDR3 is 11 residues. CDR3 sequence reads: CASSIIGEAFF. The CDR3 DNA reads TGTGCCAGCAGTATAATCGGTGAAGCTTTCTTT.

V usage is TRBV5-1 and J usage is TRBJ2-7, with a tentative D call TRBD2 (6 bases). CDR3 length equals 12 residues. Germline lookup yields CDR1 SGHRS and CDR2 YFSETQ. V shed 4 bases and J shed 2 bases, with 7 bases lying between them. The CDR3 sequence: CASSGGPYEQYF. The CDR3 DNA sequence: TGCGCCAGCAGCGGAGGGCCCTACGAGCAGTACTTC.

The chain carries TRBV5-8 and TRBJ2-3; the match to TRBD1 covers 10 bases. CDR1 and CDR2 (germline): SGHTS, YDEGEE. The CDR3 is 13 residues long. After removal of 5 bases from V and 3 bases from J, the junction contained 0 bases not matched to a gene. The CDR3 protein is CASRGQGTDTQYF. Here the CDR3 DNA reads TGTGCCAGCAGGGGACAGGGGACAGATACGCAGTATTTT.

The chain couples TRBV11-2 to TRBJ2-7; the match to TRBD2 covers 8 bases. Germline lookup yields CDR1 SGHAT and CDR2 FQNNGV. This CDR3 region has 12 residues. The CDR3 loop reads CATGGWSYEQYF. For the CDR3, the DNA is TGTGCTACGGGGGGGTGGTCCTACGAGCAGTACTTC. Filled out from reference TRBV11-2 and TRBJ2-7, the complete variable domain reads EAGVAQSPRYKIIEKRQSVAFWCNPISGHATLYWYQQILGQGPKLLIQFQNNGVVDDSQLPKDRFSAERLKGVDSTLKIQPAKLEDSAVYLCATGGWSYEQYFGPGTRLTVT.

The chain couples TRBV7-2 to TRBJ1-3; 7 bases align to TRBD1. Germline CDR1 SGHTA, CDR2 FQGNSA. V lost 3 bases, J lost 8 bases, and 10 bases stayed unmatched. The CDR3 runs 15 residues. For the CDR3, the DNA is TGTGCCAGCAGCTTGGGGAGGACAGGCTGGGACACCATATATTTT. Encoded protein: CASSLGRTGWDTIYF.

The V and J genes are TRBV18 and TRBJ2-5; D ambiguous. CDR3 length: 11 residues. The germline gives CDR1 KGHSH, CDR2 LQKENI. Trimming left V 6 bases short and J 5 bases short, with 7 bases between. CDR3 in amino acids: CASSSRETQYF. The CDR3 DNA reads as TGTGCCAGCTCCTCTCGGGAGACCCAGTACTTC. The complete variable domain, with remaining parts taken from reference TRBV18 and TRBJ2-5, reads NAGVMQNPRHLVRRRGQEARLRCSPMKGHSHVYWYRQLPEEGLKFMVYLQKENIIDESGMPKERFSAEFPKEGPSILRIQQVVRGDSAAYFCASSSRETQYFGPGTRLLVL.

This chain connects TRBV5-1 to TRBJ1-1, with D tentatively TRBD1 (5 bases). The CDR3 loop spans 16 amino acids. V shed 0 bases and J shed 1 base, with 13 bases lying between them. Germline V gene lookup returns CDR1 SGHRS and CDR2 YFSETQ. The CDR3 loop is CASSLGLGDWNTEAFF. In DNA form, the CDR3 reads TGCGCCAGCAGCTTGGGGTTAGGGGATTGGAACACTGAAGCTTTCTTT.

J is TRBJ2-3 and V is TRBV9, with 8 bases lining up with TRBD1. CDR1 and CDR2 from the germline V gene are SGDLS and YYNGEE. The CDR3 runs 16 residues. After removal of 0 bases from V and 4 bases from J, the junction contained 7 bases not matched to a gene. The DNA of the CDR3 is TGTGCCAGCAGCGTAGAATCAGGGGGCTTCGCAGATACGCAGTATTTT. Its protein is CASSVESGGFADTQYF.

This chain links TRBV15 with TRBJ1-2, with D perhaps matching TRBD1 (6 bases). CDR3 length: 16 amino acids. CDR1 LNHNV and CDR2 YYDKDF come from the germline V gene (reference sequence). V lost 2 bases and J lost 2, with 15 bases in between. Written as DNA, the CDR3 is TGTGCCACCAGCAGATCTCGACAGGACAACAACTATGGCTACACCTTC. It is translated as CATSRSRQDNNYGYTF. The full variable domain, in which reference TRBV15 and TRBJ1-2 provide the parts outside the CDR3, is DAMVIQNPRYQVTQFGKPVTLSCSQTLNHNVMYWYQQKSSQAPKLLFHYYDKDFNNEADTPDNFQSRRPNTSFCFLDIRSPGLGDTAMYLCATSRSRQDNNYGYTFGSGTRLTVV.

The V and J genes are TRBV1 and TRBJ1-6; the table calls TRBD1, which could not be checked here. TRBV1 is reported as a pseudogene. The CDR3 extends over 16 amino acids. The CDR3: CTSSQESATADSPLHF. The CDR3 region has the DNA TGCACCAGCAGCCAAGAGAGCGCGACAGCCGATTCACCCCTCCACTTT.

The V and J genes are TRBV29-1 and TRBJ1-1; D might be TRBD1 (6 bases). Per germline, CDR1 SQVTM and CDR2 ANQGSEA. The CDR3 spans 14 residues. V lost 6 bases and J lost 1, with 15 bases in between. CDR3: CSVDNRVANTEAFF. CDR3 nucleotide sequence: TGCAGCGTGGACAACAGGGTCGCGAACACTGAAGCTTTCTTT.

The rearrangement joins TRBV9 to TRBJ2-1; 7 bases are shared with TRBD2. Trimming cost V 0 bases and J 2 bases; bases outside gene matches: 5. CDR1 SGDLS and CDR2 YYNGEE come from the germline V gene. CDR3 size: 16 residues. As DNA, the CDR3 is TGTGCCAGCAGCGTAGAGGAGCGGGGAACCTACAATGAGCAGTTCTTC. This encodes CASSVEERGTYNEQFF.

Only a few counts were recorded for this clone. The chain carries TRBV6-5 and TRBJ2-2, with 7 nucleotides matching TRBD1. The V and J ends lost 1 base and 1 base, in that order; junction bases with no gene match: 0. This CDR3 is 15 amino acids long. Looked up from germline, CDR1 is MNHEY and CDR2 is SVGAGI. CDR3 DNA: TGTGCCAGCAGTTACTGGACAGGGAACACCGGGGAGCTGTTTTTT. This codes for CASSYWTGNTGELFF.

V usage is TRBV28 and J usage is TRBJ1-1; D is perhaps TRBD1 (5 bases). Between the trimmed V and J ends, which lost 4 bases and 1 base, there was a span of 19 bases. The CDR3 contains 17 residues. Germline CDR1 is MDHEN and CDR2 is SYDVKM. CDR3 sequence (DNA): TGTGCCAGCAGTTCCTGGGGCCTGGAGTTGGGGAACACTGAAGCTTTCTTT. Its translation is CASSSWGLELGNTEAFF.

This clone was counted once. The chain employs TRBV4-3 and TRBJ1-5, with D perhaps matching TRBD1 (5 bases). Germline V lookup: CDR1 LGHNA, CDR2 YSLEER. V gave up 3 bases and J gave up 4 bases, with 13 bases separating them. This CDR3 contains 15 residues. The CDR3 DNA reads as TGCGCCAGCAGCCAGGGACTAGGGGTGAATCAGCCCCAGCATTTT. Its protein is CASSQGLGVNQPQHF.

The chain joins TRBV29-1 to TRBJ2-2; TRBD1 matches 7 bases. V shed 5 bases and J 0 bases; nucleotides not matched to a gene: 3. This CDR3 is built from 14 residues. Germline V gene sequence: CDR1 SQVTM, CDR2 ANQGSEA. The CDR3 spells CSVFGTANTGELFF. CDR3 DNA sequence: TGCAGCGTTTTTGGGACAGCGAACACCGGGGAGCTGTTTTTT.

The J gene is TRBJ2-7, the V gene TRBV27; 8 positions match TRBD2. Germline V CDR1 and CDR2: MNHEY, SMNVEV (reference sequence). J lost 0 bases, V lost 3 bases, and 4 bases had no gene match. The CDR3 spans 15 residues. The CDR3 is CASSFGGAASYEQYF. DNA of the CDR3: TGTGCCAGCAGTTTCGGGGGGGCTGCCTCCTACGAGCAGTACTTC.

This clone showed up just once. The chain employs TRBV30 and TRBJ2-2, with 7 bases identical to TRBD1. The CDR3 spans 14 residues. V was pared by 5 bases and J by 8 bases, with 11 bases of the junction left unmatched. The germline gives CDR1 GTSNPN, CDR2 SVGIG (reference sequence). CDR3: CAWAQGSGGGELFF. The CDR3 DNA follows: TGTGCCTGGGCACAGGGGTCAGGGGGAGGGGAGCTGTTTTTT.

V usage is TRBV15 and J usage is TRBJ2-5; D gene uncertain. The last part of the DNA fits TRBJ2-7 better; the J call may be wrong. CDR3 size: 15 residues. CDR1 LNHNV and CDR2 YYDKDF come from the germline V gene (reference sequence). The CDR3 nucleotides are TGTGCCACCAGCAGAGGCGGCTCCTTTTCCTACGAGCAGTACTTC. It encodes CATSRGGSFSYEQYF.

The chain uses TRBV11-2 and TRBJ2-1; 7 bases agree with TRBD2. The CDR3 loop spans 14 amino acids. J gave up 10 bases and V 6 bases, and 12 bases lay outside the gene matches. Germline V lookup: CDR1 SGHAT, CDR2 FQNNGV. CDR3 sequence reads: CASRYTRGVKEQFF. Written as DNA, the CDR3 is TGTGCCAGCAGATATACACGGGGGGTGAAAGAGCAGTTCTTC.

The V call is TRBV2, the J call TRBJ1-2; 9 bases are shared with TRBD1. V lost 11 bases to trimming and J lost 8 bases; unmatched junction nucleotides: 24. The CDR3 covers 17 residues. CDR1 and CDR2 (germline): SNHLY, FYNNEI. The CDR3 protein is CARRPGQGTLWPEGYTF. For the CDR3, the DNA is TGTGCCCGCCGACCGGGACAGGGAACACTATGGCCGGAGGGCTACACCTTC.